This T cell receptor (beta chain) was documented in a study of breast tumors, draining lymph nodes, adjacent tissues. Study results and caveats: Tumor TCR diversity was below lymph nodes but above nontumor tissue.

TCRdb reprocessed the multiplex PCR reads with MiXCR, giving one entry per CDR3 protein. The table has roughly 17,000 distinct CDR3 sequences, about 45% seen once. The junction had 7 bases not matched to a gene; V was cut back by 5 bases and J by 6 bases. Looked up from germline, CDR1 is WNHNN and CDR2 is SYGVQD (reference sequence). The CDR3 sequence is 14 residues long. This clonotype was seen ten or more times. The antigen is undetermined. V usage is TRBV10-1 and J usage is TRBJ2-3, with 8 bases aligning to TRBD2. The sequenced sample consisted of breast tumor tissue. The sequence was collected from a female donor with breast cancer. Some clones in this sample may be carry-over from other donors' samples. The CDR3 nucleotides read TGCGCCAGCAGTTTGGGACTAGGTTGGGATACGCAGTATTTT. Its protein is CASSLGLGWDTQYF.